This TCR beta chain was captured by sequencing in a study of radiotherapy plus CTLA-4 blockade in lung cancer. As to this clone: Its specificity is not known.

Germline assignment: CDR1 ENHRY and CDR2 SYGVKD. V lost 7 bases to trimming and J lost 1 base, with 10 bases between them. There are 13 residues in the CDR3. The method was immunoSEQ multiplex PCR; TCRdb's version includes in-frame clones alone and lacks a portion of them. The table shows some 60,000 clones, with 75% to 85% occurring only once. Study outcomes and limitations: In blood, after radiotherapy plus ipilimumab, tumor-derived TCR clones expanded.

The material was peripheral blood, obtained from a patient treated with radiotherapy plus ipilimumab. The chain employs TRBV10-3 and TRBJ1-1; D may be TRBD1 (6 bases). This clonotype was obtained from a human donor with non-small cell lung cancer who had a partial response to radiotherapy plus ipilimumab. CDR3 coding DNA: TGTGCCATCACCCAGACAGGGAACACTGAAGCTTTCTTT. Its protein product is CAITQTGNTEAFF.